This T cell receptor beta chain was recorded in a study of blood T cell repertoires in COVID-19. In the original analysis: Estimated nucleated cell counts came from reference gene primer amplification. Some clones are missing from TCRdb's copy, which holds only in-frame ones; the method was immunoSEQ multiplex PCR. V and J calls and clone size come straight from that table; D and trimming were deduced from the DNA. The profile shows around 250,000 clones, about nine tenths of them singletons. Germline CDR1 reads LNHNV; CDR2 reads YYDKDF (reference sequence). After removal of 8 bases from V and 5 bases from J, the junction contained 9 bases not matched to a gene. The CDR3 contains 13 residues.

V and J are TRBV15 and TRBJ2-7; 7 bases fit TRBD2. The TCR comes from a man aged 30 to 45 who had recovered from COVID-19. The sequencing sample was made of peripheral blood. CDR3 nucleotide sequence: TGTGCCACCCAGGGAGGGTTTACGGACGAGCAGTACTTC. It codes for CATQGGFTDEQYF.